The next 5 T cell receptor beta chains were all read from a single sample in a study of CD8 T cells in Susac syndrome. After extraction with the RNeasy kit, 0.5 to 1 ug of the RNA was reverse transcribed using random hexamers. TCRdb used MiXCR to reprocess the immunoSEQ multiplex PCR reads, holding one entry per CDR3 protein. This table has approximately 300,000 distinct CDR3 sequences, about 91% appearing once. The sample comprised CD8+ T cells from PBMCs. These receptors were collected from a human donor with multiple sclerosis.

The V and J genes are TRBV13 and TRBJ2-1, with D perhaps matching TRBD2 (5 bases). V dropped 5 bases and J dropped 5 bases, with 16 bases sitting between them. Per the germline V gene, CDR1 is PRHDT and CDR2 is FYEKMQ (reference sequence). This CDR3 comprises 15 residues. Written as DNA, the CDR3 is TGTGCCAGCAGCCCCTCGGGGTGGCAGGACAATGAGCAGTTCTTC. Translated, it gives CASSPSGWQDNEQFF.

The chain uses TRBV14 and TRBJ1-1; 9 nucleotides line up with TRBD1. J lost 4 bases, V lost 4 bases, and 13 bases had no gene match. CDR3 length: 17 residues. The V gene's germline CDR1 is SGHDN and CDR2 FVKESK. The CDR3 nucleotides read TGTGCCAGCAGCCCCGGGACAGGGCCGCGGCGGCGCACTGAAGCTTTCTTT. This sequence encodes CASSPGTGPRRRTEAFF.

The rearrangement uses TRBV6-2 or TRBV6-3 and TRBJ2-2; 7 bases are a match to TRBD2. V was clipped by 4 bases and J by 1 base; unmatched bases: 3. The CDR3 consists of 15 residues. CDR1 and CDR2 from the germline V gene are MNHEY and SVGEGT. The CDR3 DNA reads TGTGCCAGCAGTTCGGGACTACTGAACACCGGGGAGCTGTTTTTT. Amino acid sequence: CASSSGLLNTGELFF.

This chain links TRBV9 with TRBJ2-1; D gene uncertain. The germline CDR1 and CDR2 sequences are SGDLS and YYNGEE. Trimming took 0 bases from V and 5 from J, leaving 6 bases between them. The CDR3 has 13 residues. The CDR3 sequence: CASSVEGHNEQFF. In nucleotides, the CDR3 is TGTGCCAGCAGCGTAGAGGGTCACAATGAGCAGTTCTTC.

The chain is built from TRBV15 and TRBJ2-7, with D possibly being TRBD1 (6 bases). There are 14 residues in the CDR3. V lost 2 bases and J 5 bases, leaving 13 bases between the germline ends. Germline V lookup: CDR1 LNHNV, CDR2 YYDKDF (reference sequence). CDR3 in DNA: TGTGCCACCAGCAGAATAAGGGGGTTGGACGAGCAGTACTTC. It is translated as CATSRIRGLDEQYF.